These 14 T cell receptor beta chains originate from one sample sequenced in a study of blood T cell repertoires in COVID-19. Sequenced by immunoSEQ multiplex PCR; TCRdb stores in-frame clones only, minus some. The sample has approximately 200,000 clones; almost 80% are singletons. The sequencing input was peripheral blood. The receptor set was obtained from a man aged 60 to 69 with active or convalescent COVID-19.

The chain recombines TRBV6-6 with TRBJ2-3, with a weak D call TRBD1 (5 bases). Germline CDR1 MNHNY, CDR2 SVGAGI (reference sequence). The length of the CDR3 is 14 residues. Trimming pared 5 bases from V and 2 bases from J, leaving 11 bases between. DNA for the CDR3: TGTGCCAGCAGTCCCGACAGTCTCACAGATACGCAGTATTTT. Its protein is CASSPDSLTDTQYF.

The J gene is TRBJ1-1, the V gene TRBV5-1; D gene ambiguous. The CDR3 runs 12 residues. Looked up from germline, CDR1 is SGHRS and CDR2 is YFSETQ. Trimming removed 0 bases from V and 11 bases from J, with 11 bases in between. The CDR3 DNA reads TGCGCCAGCAGCTTGGCCTCGGGTGGGGCTTTCTTT. Encoded protein: CASSLASGGAFF.

The chain recombines TRBV7-2 with TRBJ2-3; 11 bases are shared with TRBD2. Germline V lookup: CDR1 SGHTA, CDR2 FQGNSA. CDR3 length: 18 amino acids. After removal of 2 bases from V and 0 bases from J, the junction contained 7 bases not matched to a gene. CDR3 DNA: TGTGCCAGCAGCTTACCCCGACTAGCGGGACCTAGCACAGATACGCAGTATTTT. It yields the protein CASSLPRLAGPSTDTQYF. The variable domain in full, completed from reference TRBV7-2 and TRBJ2-3, reads GAGVSQSPSNKVTEKGKDVELRCDPISGHTALYWYRQSLGQGLEFLIYFQGNSAPDKSGLPSDRFSAERTGGSVSTLTIQRTQQEDSAVYLCASSLPRLAGPSTDTQYFGPGTRLTVL.

The chain carries TRBV19 and TRBJ2-1; 8 bases fit TRBD1. The junction had 6 bases not matched to a gene; V was cut back by 7 bases and J by 7 bases. CDR1 and CDR2 (germline): LNHDA, SQIVND (reference sequence). The CDR3 is 13 amino acids. The CDR3 is CASTGDRFNEQFF. The CDR3 region has the DNA TGTGCCAGTACCGGGGACAGGTTTAATGAGCAGTTCTTC. The full variable domain, with the rest looked up from reference TRBV19 and TRBJ2-1, is DGGITQSPKYLFRKEGQNVTLSCEQNLNHDAMYWYRQDPGQGLRLIYYSQIVNDFQKGDIAEGYSVSREKKESFPLTVTSAQKNPTAFYLCASTGDRFNEQFFGPGTRLTVL.

The chain uses TRBV27 and TRBJ2-1, with a tentative D call TRBD2 (5 bases). Germline assignment: CDR1 MNHEY and CDR2 SMNVEV (reference sequence). This CDR3 spans 14 amino acids. V lost 1 base to trimming and J lost 4 bases, with 8 bases between them. The CDR3 bases are TGTGCCAGCAGTTTATACGGGGTGTACAATGAGCAGTTCTTC. Its protein product is CASSLYGVYNEQFF.

This chain uses TRBV15 with TRBJ2-1, with TRBD2 as a possible D gene (5 bases). Germline assignment: CDR1 LNHNV and CDR2 YYDKDF (reference sequence). V was trimmed by 0 bases and J by 4 bases, leaving 13 bases between them. This CDR3 comprises 16 residues. The CDR3 coding sequence is TGTGCCACCAGCAGAGAGGAAGGGAGCGGTTACAATGAGCAGTTCTTC. The encoded protein is CATSREEGSGYNEQFF.

J is TRBJ1-1 and V is TRBV6-6; no firm D call. The CDR3 totals 14 residues. The germline V gene encodes CDR1 MNHNY and CDR2 SVGAGI (reference sequence). V lost 4 bases and J 5 bases, leaving 14 bases between the germline ends. The CDR3 protein is CASSSVPPGTEAFF. The CDR3 nucleotides are TGTGCCAGCAGTTCGGTCCCCCCAGGAACTGAAGCTTTCTTT.

V gene TRBV30 combines with J gene TRBJ2-2; 7 bases are a match to TRBD1. The J segment lost 6 bases and the V segment lost 2 bases, leaving 6 bases of the junction unmatched. Germline V gene data show CDR1 as GTSNPN and CDR2 as SVGIG (reference sequence). The CDR3 spans 14 residues. The CDR3 protein is CAWSWKGAAGELFF. The CDR3 DNA follows: TGTGCCTGGAGTTGGAAGGGGGCAGCCGGGGAGCTGTTTTTT.

The chain links TRBV3-1 (or the pseudogene TRBV3-2) to TRBJ2-5, with TRBD2 matching 7 bases. Germline lookup yields CDR1 LGHDT and CDR2 YNNKEL (reference sequence). The CDR3 loop spans 14 amino acids. V lost 2 bases to trimming and J lost 2 bases; unmatched junction nucleotides: 2. The CDR3 is CASSQLAVQETQYF. In DNA, the CDR3 is TGTGCCAGCAGCCAACTAGCGGTTCAAGAGACCCAGTACTTC.

The chain is built from TRBV9 and TRBJ2-1, with a tentative D call TRBD1 (6 bases). The CDR3 consists of 15 residues. V gave up 0 bases and J gave up 4 bases, with 11 bases separating them. Germline CDR1 reads SGDLS; CDR2 reads YYNGEE. The CDR3 sequence: CASSVDLTGYNEQFF. The CDR3 region has the DNA TGTGCCAGCAGCGTAGATCTGACAGGTTACAATGAGCAGTTCTTC. The full variable domain, completed using reference TRBV9 and TRBJ2-1, is DSGVTQTPKHLITATGQRVTLRCSPRSGDLSVYWYQQSLDQGLQFLIQYYNGEERAKGNILERFSAQQFPDLHSELNLSSLELGDSALYFCASSVDLTGYNEQFFGPGTRLTVL.

This clone was detected only a few times. This rearrangement joins TRBV4-2 to TRBJ2-7; the D gene is possibly TRBD2 (6 bases). The CDR3 contains 16 residues. Germline assignment: CDR1 LGHNA and CDR2 YNFKEQ. V was pared by 0 bases and J by 1 base, with 13 bases between. Written as DNA, the CDR3 is TGTGCCAGCAGCCAAGATGAGGAGAGCGGGTCCTACGAGCAGTACTTC. It codes for CASSQDEESGSYEQYF.

The rearrangement joins TRBV19 to TRBJ2-2; 9 bases align to TRBD2. The germline V gene encodes CDR1 LNHDA and CDR2 SQIVND (reference sequence). V shed 6 bases and J 3 bases; nucleotides not matched to a gene: 2. The CDR3 is made up of 14 amino acids. For the CDR3, the DNA is TGTGCCAGTAGGCTAGCGGGATACACCGGGGAGCTGTTTTTT. Protein: CASRLAGYTGELFF.

The genes are TRBV7-6 and TRBJ1-4; 8 bases fit TRBD1. Germline CDR1 and CDR2: SGHVS and FNYEAQ. The CDR3 extends over 14 amino acids. Trimming removed 5 bases from V and 4 bases from J; junction bases left unmatched: 3. This CDR3 is CASSRDRLNEKLFF. The CDR3 nucleotides are TGTGCCAGCAGCCGGGACAGGCTTAATGAAAAACTGTTTTTT.

The chain carries TRBV4-2 and TRBJ2-3; TRBD2 aligns across 15 bases. Looked up from germline, CDR1 is LGHNA and CDR2 is YNFKEQ. The CDR3 is 20 residues long. Trimming took 3 bases from V and 4 from J; bases not matched to a gene: 14. CDR3 residues: CASSQSGTSGRFLRADTQYF. CDR3 nucleotides: TGTGCCAGCAGCCAGTCCGGGACTAGCGGGAGGTTCCTCCGGGCAGATACGCAGTATTTT.